One and the same sample provided the 17 T cell receptor beta chains below, sequenced in a study of Graves' ophthalmopathy and Graves' hyperthyroidism. As the template, RNA transcripts were used to amplify TCR beta CDR3 regions. Second-round multiplex PCR followed a first-round RT-PCR using HTBI primers. TCRdb called the multiplex PCR reads again in MiXCR, with one record for every CDR3 protein. The sample holds roughly 50,000 distinct CDR3 sequences, over 45% seen once. Material for sequencing was peripheral blood. The receptor source for this set is an adult man with Graves' ophthalmopathy.

Ten or more counts support this clonotype. The chain employs TRBV5-6 and TRBJ2-7; 14 bases map to TRBD2. The CDR3 has 16 amino acids. Germline V gene sequence: CDR1 SGHDT, CDR2 YYEEEE. V shed 4 bases and J 5 bases; nucleotides not matched to a gene: 8. The CDR3 spells CASSIRTSGRSHEQYF. The CDR3 region has the DNA TGTGCCAGCAGCATTAGGACTAGCGGGAGGTCCCACGAGCAGTACTTC. The variable domain in full, with the rest retrieved from reference TRBV5-6 and TRBJ2-7, is DAGVTQSPTHLIKTRGQQVTLRCSPKSGHDTVSWYQQALGQGPQFIFQYYEEEERQRGNFPDRFSGHQFPNYSSELNVNALLLGDSALYLCASSIRTSGRSHEQYFGPGTRLTVT.

This clonotype appeared a single time. The DNA of the CDR3 is TGTGCCAGCAGCTCCGACAGGGACGGCGGAAATTCGAACACTGAAGCTTTCTTT. Translating it yields CASSSDRDGGNSNTEAFF. The chain couples TRBV7-9 to TRBJ1-1, with 7 bases lining up with TRBD1. The CDR3 is made up of 18 amino acids. Losses at the gene ends were 4 bases for V and 1 base for J; bases not matched to a gene: 15. The germline gives CDR1 SEHNR, CDR2 FQNEAQ (reference sequence).

This clonotype showed up many times. The J gene is TRBJ1-5, the V gene TRBV3-1; D gene uncertain. Germline V gene sequence: CDR1 LGHDT, CDR2 YNNKEL (reference sequence). Trimming shortened V by 3 bases and J by 4 bases, and 7 bases separated the two germline ends. The CDR3 consists of 13 residues. In nucleotides, the CDR3 is TGTGCCAGCAGCCAGAAGCGTAATCAGCCCCAGCATTTT. Translating it yields CASSQKRNQPQHF.

This chain connects TRBV6-1 to TRBJ2-7, with TRBD2 matching over 9 bases. V was pared by 5 bases and J by 4 bases, with 6 bases of the junction left unmatched. Germline V gives CDR1 MNHNS, CDR2 SASEGT. The CDR3 sequence is 14 residues long. The CDR3 DNA reads TGTGCCAGCAGTTCGACTAGCGGTGGGTACGAGCAGTACTTC. Its protein product is CASSSTSGGYEQYF.

The chain links TRBV10-1 to TRBJ2-1; D remains unclear. V lost 6 bases to trimming and J lost 8 bases, with 14 bases between them. The CDR3 runs to 13 residues. The germline V gene encodes CDR1 WNHNN and CDR2 SYGVQD (reference sequence). The CDR3 sequence is CASSGSSWDEQFF. In nucleotides, the CDR3 is TGCGCCAGCAGCGGTTCGTCCTGGGATGAGCAGTTCTTC.

This clonotype was seen ten or more times. The rearrangement joins TRBV29-1 to TRBJ1-1, with TRBD1 matching 10 bases. The CDR3 contains 12 residues. V lost 6 bases to trimming and J lost 11 bases; unmatched junction nucleotides: 9. The germline CDR1 and CDR2 sequences are SQVTM and ANQGSEA. In DNA form, the CDR3 reads TGCAGCGTCGAGAAGACAGGGGGCATGGCTTTCTTT. Its translation: CSVEKTGGMAFF. Using reference TRBV29-1 and TRBJ1-1 for the parts outside the CDR3, the full variable domain is SAVISQKPSRDICQRGTSLTIQCQVDSQVTMMFWYRQQPGQSLTLIATANQGSEATYESGFVIDKFPISRPNLTFSTLTVSNMSPEDSSIYLCSVEKTGGMAFFGQGTRLTVV.

The chain uses TRBV7-9 and TRBJ2-7; 10 bases are a match to TRBD2. CDR1 is SEHNR, CDR2 FQNEAQ, per germline (reference sequence). The CDR3 runs 15 residues. With 5 bases clipped from V and 7 bases from J, the junction kept 11 bases outside the gene matches. The CDR3 nucleotides read TGTGCCAGCAGCCTATCCAGCGGGGGGGGGAATGAGCAGTACTTC. Protein: CASSLSSGGGNEQYF.

The chain recombines TRBV7-9 with TRBJ2-3, with TRBD2 identical over 13 bases. After removal of 5 bases from V and 5 bases from J, the junction contained 1 base not matched to a gene. This CDR3 spans 14 amino acids. The germline CDR1 and CDR2 sequences are SEHNR and FQNEAQ (reference sequence). The CDR3 DNA reads as TGTGCCAGCAGCCGGACTAGCGGGAGAGATACGCAGTATTTT. Translating it yields CASSRTSGRDTQYF. Looking up the rest from reference TRBV7-9 and TRBJ2-3 gives the full variable domain: DTGVSQNPRHKITKRGQNVTFRCDPISEHNRLYWYRQTLGQGPEFLTYFQNEAQLEKSRLLSDRFSAERPKGSFSTLEIQRTEQGDSAMYLCASSRTSGRDTQYFGPGTRLTVL.

This chain connects TRBV2 to TRBJ2-7; 8 nucleotides match TRBD2. Unmatched junction bases numbered 14, after V lost 10 bases and J lost 3 bases. Per the germline V gene, CDR1 is SNHLY and CDR2 is FYNNEI. This CDR3 spans 15 amino acids. As DNA, the CDR3 is TGTGCCACCCCACCGAGCGGGAGTTTAAGCTACGAGCAGTACTTC. It is translated as CATPPSGSLSYEQYF.

This clonotype was seen repeatedly, ten times or more. The rearrangement links TRBV27 to TRBJ1-2, with 11 bases aligning to TRBD1. V trimming: 2 bases; J trimming: 7 bases; junction bases outside the gene matches: 3. This CDR3 is 14 amino acids long. Germline CDR1 reads MNHEY; CDR2 reads SMNVEV (reference sequence). The CDR3 nucleotides are TGTGCCAGCAGTTTAATAGGGACAGGGGGTGGCTACACCTTC. This codes for CASSLIGTGGGYTF.

The chain uses TRBV2 and TRBJ2-7; 8 positions agree with TRBD1. V lost 5 bases and J lost 1; bases outside the gene matches: 7. Germline V CDR1 and CDR2: SNHLY, FYNNEI. The CDR3 runs to 15 residues. The CDR3 DNA reads TGTGCCAGCAGTCAGGACAGGGCTAGATCCTACGAGCAGTACTTC. It codes for CASSQDRARSYEQYF.

The rearrangement joins TRBV10-3 to TRBJ2-7, with unresolved D. Per the germline V gene, CDR1 is ENHRY and CDR2 is SYGVKD. Between the trimmed V and J ends, which lost 0 bases and 7 bases, there was a span of 10 bases. CDR3 length equals 13 residues. The CDR3 region is CAISESMGFEQYF. CDR3 nucleotide sequence: TGTGCCATCAGTGAGTCGATGGGTTTTGAGCAGTACTTC.

This clonotype was observed many times. The chain couples TRBV19 to TRBJ1-5, with D possibly TRBD1 on 6 matching bases. This CDR3 is built from 16 residues. The V and J ends lost 10 bases and 2 bases respectively, with 21 bases between them. CDR1 LNHDA and CDR2 SQIVND come from the germline V gene (reference sequence). CDR3 region: CATCRTEYGGNQPQHF. CDR3 coding DNA: TGTGCCACTTGCCGGACAGAATATGGGGGCAATCAGCCCCAGCATTTT.

This clonotype was detected ten times or more. The CDR3 loop is CASSHGTGKSNEQFF. The DNA for the CDR3 is TGTGCCAGCAGCCACGGGACAGGGAAAAGCAATGAGCAGTTCTTC. The J gene is TRBJ2-1, the V gene TRBV5-4, with 9 bases lining up with TRBD1. Germline V gene data show CDR1 as SGHNT and CDR2 as YYREEE (reference sequence). This CDR3 is built from 15 residues. With 4 bases clipped from V and 6 bases from J, the junction kept 8 bases outside the gene matches.

This chain links TRBV7-9 with TRBJ2-7; D might be TRBD1 or TRBD2, each matching 6 bases. Germline CDR1 SEHNR, CDR2 FQNEAQ (reference sequence). The CDR3 has 20 residues. The V end lost 1 base, the J end lost 7 bases, and 32 bases lay between the germline ends. CDR3 region: CASSLVLGMGGLSSYNEQYF. The CDR3 nucleotides are TGTGCCAGCAGCTTAGTCCTAGGGATGGGGGGCCTCAGCTCCTACAATGAGCAGTACTTC.

This clonotype was observed a few times. This rearrangement joins TRBV2 to TRBJ2-7, with D possibly being TRBD2 (6 bases). CDR1 SNHLY and CDR2 FYNNEI come from the germline V gene. The CDR3 covers 15 residues. With 2 bases removed from V and 7 bases from J, the gap between germline ends came to 18 bases. This CDR3 is CASSEPGLTIQEQYF. Here the CDR3 DNA reads TGTGCCAGCAGTGAACCGGGACTGACGATTCAGGAGCAGTACTTC.

V gene TRBV5-1 combines with J gene TRBJ2-7, with TRBD1 as a possible D gene (6 bases). V lost 0 bases to trimming and J lost 7 bases, with 14 bases between them. This CDR3 has 14 residues. Germline V gene sequence: CDR1 SGHRS, CDR2 YFSETQ. The CDR3 nucleotides are TGCGCCAGCAGCTTGGACAGGGCGGTGGGGGAGCAGTACTTC. This codes for CASSLDRAVGEQYF.